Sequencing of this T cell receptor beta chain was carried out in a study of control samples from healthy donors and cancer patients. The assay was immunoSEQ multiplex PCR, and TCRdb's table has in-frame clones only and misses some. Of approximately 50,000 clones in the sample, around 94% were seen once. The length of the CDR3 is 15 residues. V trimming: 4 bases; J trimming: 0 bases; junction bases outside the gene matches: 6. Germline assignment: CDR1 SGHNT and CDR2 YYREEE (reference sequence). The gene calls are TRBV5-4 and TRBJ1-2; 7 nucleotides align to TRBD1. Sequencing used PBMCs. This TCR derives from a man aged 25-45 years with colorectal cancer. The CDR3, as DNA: TGTGCCAGCAGCGAAGTACAGGGGTCTAACTATGGCTACACCTTC. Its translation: CASSEVQGSNYGYTF.